This T cell receptor beta chain came from a study of CD8 T cells in ankylosing spondylitis. Points from the study as a whole: A motif in TCR beta, a set of eight highly homologous variants, appeared characteristic of ankylosing spondylitis blood. Researchers reportedly found disease-linked clones significantly enriched in matched ankylosing spondylitis synovial fluid. CD8+ disease-linked clones were present at relatively low frequencies in blood.

TCRdb re-called the 5' RACE reads through MiXCR, storing one row per CDR3 protein. Here the sample spans roughly 40,000 distinct CDR3 sequences, 4% being singletons. This clonotype was counted many times. The antigen remains unidentified. This CDR3 region has 14 residues. From germline, CDR1 is SGDLS and CDR2 YYNGEE. Unmatched junction bases numbered 1, after V lost 3 bases and J lost 0 bases. The chain carries TRBV9 and TRBJ2-3, with 7 bases lining up with TRBD2. Material: blood, either unsorted or a sorted T cell fraction (not recorded which). The TCR originated in a female donor with ankylosing spondylitis or in good health (not recorded which). This CDR3 reads CASSASGSTDTQYF. The CDR3 DNA reads as TGTGCCAGCAGCGCTAGCGGAAGCACAGATACGCAGTATTTT.